This TCR beta chain was recorded in a study of PD-1 blockade in classical Hodgkin lymphoma (TCRdb year 2020). With regard to the full study: The study used TCR beta sequencing and CyTOF to define a peripheral blood immune signature of response to PD-1 blockade in classical Hodgkin lymphoma. What the authors observed across the whole study: Only a single clinical trial cohort was studied, and what caused the repertoire differences, possibly disease activity or prior therapy, remained undefined. Baseline TCR diversity was reported as lower in newly diagnosed patients than in healthy donors, and lower still in relapsed/refractory patients.

Genomic DNA was isolated using the Qiagen DNeasy kit from unsorted PBMCs as well as from negatively selected CD4+ and CD8+ fractions. Using primers that anneal to V and J segments, immunoSEQ multiplex PCR amplified the TCR beta CDR3 regions. Amplification bias was minimized using a synthetic immune receptor repertoire, and residual bias was removed computationally after sequencing. The original methods were these. Repertoire diversity was quantified as the Shannon entropy index using custom Python scripts. Unsorted, CD4+ and CD8+ repertoires were analyzed separately, except for combined analyses in which CD4+ and CD8+ sequences were merged in silico. Imported from immuneACCESS, the table was reduced by TCRdb to in-frame sequences with V and J called. These copies leave out some clones; in studies compared against another copy, an unresolved V gene accounts for under half, and the cause of the remainder is not known. V and J calls and clone size are as listed in that table; D and trimming were resolved from the DNA. The sample records about 30,000 clones, 90% to 95% of which are singletons. Around 3.8% of the sample is in the top ten clones.

The sample's time point label, decoded: newly diagnosed, previously untreated cHL patient sample. To serve as a comparison group for the relapsed/refractory trial patients, PBMCs were sequenced from patients with newly diagnosed, previously untreated classical Hodgkin lymphoma. Peripheral blood was collected in 8 mL Vacutainer Cell Preparation Tubes, from which PBMCs were isolated by centrifugation and then cryopreserved. Reading from cysteine to phenylalanine, the CDR3 counts 17 amino acids. The entry retains the CDR3 DNA only, 51 bases that are in frame from base 1. Based on the germline V gene, the CDR1 and CDR2 sequences are MNHNS and SASEGT. Clipping removes 4 bases from V and 1 base from J, with 11 as the unmatched junction base count. On this clone itself: Its antigen has not been determined. Per-base qualities were not stored, and no clone one base away is much larger.

Rearrangement joined TRBV6-1 to TRBJ2-5, with 8 central nucleotides matching TRBD1. The sample was peripheral blood mononuclear cells (PBMCs). The clonotype originates from a human donor with classical Hodgkin lymphoma. Here is the DNA: TGTGCCAGCAGTGTCCCCCCGGGACAGGAAGGCCAAGAGACCCAGTACTTC. Its protein reads: CASSVPPGQEGQETQYF.